This T cell receptor beta chain was recovered during a study of cytomegalovirus exposure and HLA in healthy donors. The PCR used 60 Vbeta and 13 Jbeta primers. Data came from immunoSEQ multiplex PCR; TCRdb stores just in-frame clones and leaves some out. The profile covers about 210,000 clones, with 75% to 80% appearing a single time and roughly 1.9% taken by the ten largest. The sequence was obtained from a male donor in good health and CMV-seronegative. Sequencing was carried out using PBMCs.

CDR3 sequence (DNA): TGTGCCAGCAGCTTAGACGGGACAGGCTACGAGCAGTACTTC. Its protein product is CASSLDGTGYEQYF. V is TRBV11-2 and J is TRBJ2-7, with 8 bases identical to TRBD1. With V trimmed by 0 bases and J by 3 bases, 1 base remained unmatched. CDR3 size: 14 residues. The V gene's germline CDR1 is SGHAT and CDR2 FQNNGV.